This is a list of T cell receptor beta chains from one sample in a study of T cells expressing NK-cell markers. TCRdb processed the 5' RACE reads again and assigns one entry to each CDR3 protein, with no DNA. This repertoire includes approximately 550,000 distinct CDR3 sequences. Material for sequencing was blood T cells: a sorted CD56 or NKG2C T cell subset, CD4+ or CD8+ T cells, or bulk PBMC T cells (not recorded which). The receptors were gathered from a man younger than 35 in good health. CDR3s include the opening cysteine and the closing phenylalanine or tryptophan.

j_call v_call cdr3_aa
TRBJ2-3 TRBV28 CASSSAGVTQYF
TRBJ1-2 TRBV20-1 CSAPGQGFYGYTF
TRBJ2-3 TRBV10-2 CASSEKVAGYRTDTQYF
TRBJ2-7 TRBV12-3/TRBV12-4 CASSRNYEQYF
TRBJ2-3 TRBV6-1 CASRGAGIDTQYF
TRBJ2-3 TRBV9 CASSVLSDTYPQYF
TRBJ2-5 TRBV5-1 CASSLSIGTRETQYF
TRBJ2-2 TRBV4-1 CASSQEGGRATGELFF
TRBJ2-7 TRBV9 CASSPRPGTGAYEQYF
TRBJ2-5 TRBV24-1 CATSVYRVGGGETQYF
TRBJ1-1 TRBV6-5 CASSYSAVGTEAFF
TRBJ2-7 TRBV29-1 CSGGKGYEQYF
TRBJ2-7 TRBV9 CASSVKQDFGEQYF
TRBJ2-7 TRBV29-1 CSALSGTATYEQYF
TRBJ2-2 TRBV20-1 CSARGETREGELFF
TRBJ2-5 TRBV5-1 CASSEGLAGETQYF
TRBJ2-2 TRBV6-4 CASSAEYAGELFF
TRBJ2-1 TRBV2 CASSGIRDRGLNEQFF
TRBJ2-5 TRBV29-1 CSVGRSGGGETQYF
TRBJ2-2 TRBV6-5 CASRGVYDHTGELFF
TRBJ1-4 TRBV20-1 CSASGRGEKLFF
TRBJ2-3 TRBV24-1 CATSDRSSGYTDTQYF
TRBJ2-7 TRBV4-3 CASSQDRVEGSGHEQYF
TRBJ2-4 TRBV12-3/TRBV12-4 CASRAMDRERNIQYF
TRBJ2-1 TRBV4-1 CASSQTKGTAYNEQFF
TRBJ2-3 TRBV5-4 CASSHNRDRLTDTQYF
TRBJ1-5 TRBV5-5 CASSLEAGGYQPQHF
TRBJ2-1 TRBV5-6 CASSLAHEQFF
TRBJ1-2 TRBV20-1 CSGWSGGTYGYTF